The following is a T cell receptor beta chain sequence with its context. Its cognate antigen is unknown. The PCR used 60 Vbeta and 13 Jbeta primers. Libraries were prepared by immunoSEQ multiplex PCR; TCRdb keeps only in-frame clonotypes and omits some of them. Of approximately 190,000 clones listed, around 88% are singletons. The data were taken from a study of cytomegalovirus exposure and HLA in healthy donors. Study-wide findings and caveats: A link between a missense DCLRE1C variant and TCR beta V- and J-gene trimming emerged from a later analysis. It was confirmed in vitro that three of the CMV-associated chains were specific for CMV antigens.

Germline loops: CDR1 SGHNT, CDR2 YENEEA. The junction had 5 bases not matched to a gene; V was cut back by 5 bases and J by 3 bases. The CDR3 contains 14 residues. The sequence came from a man aged 40-49 years in good health and CMV-seropositive. This chain uses TRBV11-3 with TRBJ2-7; 9 bases map to TRBD2. The sequencing sample was made of PBMCs. Here the CDR3 DNA reads TGTGCCAGCAGCACCAGCGGGGGGAGCTACGAGCAGTACTTC. Its translation is CASSTSGGSYEQYF.